This T cell receptor (beta chain) was recorded in a study of shared clonotypes between healthy human individuals. Study details: Used for every donor were three CD4 naive, three CD4 memory, two CD8 naive and one CD8 memory plate.

V was trimmed by 1 base and J by 0 bases, leaving 10 bases between them. CDR3 length: 15 residues. Germline V gene lookup returns CDR1 LNHNV and CDR2 YYDKDF (reference sequence). Sequenced by immunoSEQ multiplex PCR; TCRdb stores in-frame clones only, minus some. The sample lists 1.4 million or so clones; about 98.5% were seen once. A remark on this clone: Its antigen is unidentified.

Points from the study as a whole: A small donor pool kept down the genetic and exposure-history diversity that was represented.

The sequence was obtained from a young man in good health. The chain carries TRBV15 and TRBJ2-7, with a tentative D call TRBD2 (6 bases). The sample comprised naive CD4+ T cells sorted from blood. Subset: CD45RA+ positively selected. The CDR3 region has the DNA TGTGCCACCAGCAGAGGGATCGGGGGCTCCTACGAGCAGTACTTC. Its protein product is CATSRGIGGSYEQYF.